This note documents a single T cell receptor beta chain sequence. The CDR3 is 14 residues long. Germline V gives CDR1 MNHEY, CDR2 SVGEGT. Trimming took 8 bases from V and 3 from J; bases not matched to a gene: 5. Produced via immunoSEQ multiplex PCR; TCRdb's table is partial and in-frame only. Among about 350,000 clones listed, approximately 90% were seen once. Treatment meaning: some 20 received Ad26.COV2.S at low or high dose, single or two shots; 5 received placebo; per-sample allocation not given. After the first vaccine or placebo injection, samples were drawn on day 63. Donation came from an adult in Boston who was aged 18-55 years. This entry belongs to a study of Ad26.COV2.S vaccination and SARS-CoV-2 variants. Study as a whole: Participants got Ad26.COV2.S intramuscularly, once or twice 56 days apart.

This sequence was found in a person between 18 and 65 years old who received the Ad26.COV2.S COVID-19 vaccine or a placebo. The chain couples TRBV6-2 or TRBV6-3 to TRBJ2-2; 8 positions agree with TRBD1. Sequencing was performed on peripheral blood, taken in a trial of Ad26.COV2.S vaccine versus placebo. DNA of the CDR3: TGTGCCAGCGGCCAGGGGGCGTACACCGGGGAGCTGTTTTTT. As protein: CASGQGAYTGELFF.